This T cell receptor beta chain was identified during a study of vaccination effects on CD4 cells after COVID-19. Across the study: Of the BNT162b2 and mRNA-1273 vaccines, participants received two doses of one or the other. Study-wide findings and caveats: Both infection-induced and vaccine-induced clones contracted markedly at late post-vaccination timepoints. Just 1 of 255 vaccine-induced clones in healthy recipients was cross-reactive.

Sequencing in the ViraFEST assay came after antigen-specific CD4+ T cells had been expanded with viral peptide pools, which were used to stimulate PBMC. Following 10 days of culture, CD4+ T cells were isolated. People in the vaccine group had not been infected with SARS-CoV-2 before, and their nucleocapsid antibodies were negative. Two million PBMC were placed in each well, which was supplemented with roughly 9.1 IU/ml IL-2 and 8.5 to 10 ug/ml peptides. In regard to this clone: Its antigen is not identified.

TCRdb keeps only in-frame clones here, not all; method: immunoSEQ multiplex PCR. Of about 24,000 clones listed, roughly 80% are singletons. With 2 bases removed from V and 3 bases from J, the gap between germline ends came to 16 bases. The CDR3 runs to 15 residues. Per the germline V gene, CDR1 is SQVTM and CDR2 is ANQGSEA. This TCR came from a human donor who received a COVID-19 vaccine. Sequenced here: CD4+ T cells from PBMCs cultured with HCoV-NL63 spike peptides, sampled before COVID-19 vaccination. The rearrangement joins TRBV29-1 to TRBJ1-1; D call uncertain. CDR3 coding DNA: TGCAGCGTTGAATTGTGGGGAGGAAGGTACACTGAAGCTTTCTTT. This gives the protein CSVELWGGRYTEAFF.